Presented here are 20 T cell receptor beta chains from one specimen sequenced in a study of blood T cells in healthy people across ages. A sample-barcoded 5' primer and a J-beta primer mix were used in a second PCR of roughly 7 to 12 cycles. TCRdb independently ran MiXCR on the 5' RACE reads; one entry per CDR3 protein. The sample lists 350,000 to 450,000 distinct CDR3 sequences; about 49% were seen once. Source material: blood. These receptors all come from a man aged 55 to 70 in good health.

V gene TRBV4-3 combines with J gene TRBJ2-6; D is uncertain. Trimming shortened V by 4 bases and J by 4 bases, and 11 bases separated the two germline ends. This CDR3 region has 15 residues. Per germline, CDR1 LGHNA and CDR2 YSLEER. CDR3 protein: CASSPTLGGANVLTF. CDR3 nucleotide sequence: TGCGCCAGCAGCCCGACCCTTGGGGGGGCCAACGTCCTGACTTTC.

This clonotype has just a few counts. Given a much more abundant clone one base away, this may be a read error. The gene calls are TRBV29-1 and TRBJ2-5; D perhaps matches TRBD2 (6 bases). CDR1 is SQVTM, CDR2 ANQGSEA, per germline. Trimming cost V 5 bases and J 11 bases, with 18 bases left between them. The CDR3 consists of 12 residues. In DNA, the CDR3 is TGCAGCGTTCGGGGACTGGGCAATGAGCAGTACTTC. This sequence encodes CSVRGLGNEQYF.

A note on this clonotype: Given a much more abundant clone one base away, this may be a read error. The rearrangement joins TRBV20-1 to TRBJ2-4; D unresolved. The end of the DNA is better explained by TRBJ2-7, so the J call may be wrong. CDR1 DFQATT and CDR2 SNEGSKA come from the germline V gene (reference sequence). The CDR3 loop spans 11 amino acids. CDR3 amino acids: CSATRFNEQYF. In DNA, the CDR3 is TGCAGTGCAACCCGCTTCAACGAGCAGTACTTC.

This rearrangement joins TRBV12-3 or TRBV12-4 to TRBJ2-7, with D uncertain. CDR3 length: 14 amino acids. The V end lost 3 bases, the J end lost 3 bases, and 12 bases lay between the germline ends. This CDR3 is CASSLRAPGYEQYF. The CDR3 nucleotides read TGTGCCAGCAGTTTGAGAGCGCCGGGCTACGAGCAGTACTTC.

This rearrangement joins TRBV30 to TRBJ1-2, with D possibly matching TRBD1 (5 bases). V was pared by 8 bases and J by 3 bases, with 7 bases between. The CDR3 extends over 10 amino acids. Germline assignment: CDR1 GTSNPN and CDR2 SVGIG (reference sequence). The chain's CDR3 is CAAGDYGYTF. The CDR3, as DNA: TGTGCCGCGGGGGACTATGGCTACACCTTC.

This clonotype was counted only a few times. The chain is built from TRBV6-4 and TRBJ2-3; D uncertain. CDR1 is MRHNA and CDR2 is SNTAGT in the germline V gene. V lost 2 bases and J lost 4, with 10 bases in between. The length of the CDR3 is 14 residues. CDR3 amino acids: CASSDGGTADTQYF. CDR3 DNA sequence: TGTGCCAGCAGTGACGGCGGTACAGCAGATACGCAGTATTTT.

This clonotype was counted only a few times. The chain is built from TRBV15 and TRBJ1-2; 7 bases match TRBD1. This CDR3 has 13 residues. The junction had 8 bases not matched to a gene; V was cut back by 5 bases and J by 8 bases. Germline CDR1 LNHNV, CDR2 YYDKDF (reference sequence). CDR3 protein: CATSVDREEGYTF. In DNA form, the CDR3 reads TGTGCCACCAGCGTTGACAGGGAAGAGGGCTACACCTTC.

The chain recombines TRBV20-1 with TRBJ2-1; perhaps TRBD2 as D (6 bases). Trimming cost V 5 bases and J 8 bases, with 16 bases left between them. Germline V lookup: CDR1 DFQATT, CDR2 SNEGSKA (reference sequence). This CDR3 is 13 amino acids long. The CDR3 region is CSAPGTRIDEQFF. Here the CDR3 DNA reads TGCAGTGCTCCCGGGACTCGTATCGATGAGCAGTTCTTC.

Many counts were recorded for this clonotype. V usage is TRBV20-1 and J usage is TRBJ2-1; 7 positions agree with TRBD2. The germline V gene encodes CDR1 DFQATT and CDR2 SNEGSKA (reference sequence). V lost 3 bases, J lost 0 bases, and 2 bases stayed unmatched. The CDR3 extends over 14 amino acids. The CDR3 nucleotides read TGCAGTGCTAGTGGCGGGGGCTCCTACAATGAGCAGTTCTTC. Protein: CSASGGGSYNEQFF.

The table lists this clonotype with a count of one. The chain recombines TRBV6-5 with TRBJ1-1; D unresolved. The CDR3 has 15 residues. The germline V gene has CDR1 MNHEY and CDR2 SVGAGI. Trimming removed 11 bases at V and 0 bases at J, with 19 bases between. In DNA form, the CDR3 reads TGTGCCCTTAGGGCAACCACCTCTATGAACACTGAAGCTTTCTTT. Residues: CALRATTSMNTEAFF.

CDR3 nucleotides: TGTGCCTGGAGGGCCCCGGGACAGGGATCTGGTGAGCAGTACTTC. Protein sequence: CAWRAPGQGSGEQYF. The chain couples TRBV30 to TRBJ2-5; 9 bases fit TRBD1. The CDR3 length is 15 residues. Germline trimming cut 3 bases from V and 11 bases from J; bases unmatched to any gene: 16. The germline V gene has CDR1 GTSNPN and CDR2 SVGIG (reference sequence).

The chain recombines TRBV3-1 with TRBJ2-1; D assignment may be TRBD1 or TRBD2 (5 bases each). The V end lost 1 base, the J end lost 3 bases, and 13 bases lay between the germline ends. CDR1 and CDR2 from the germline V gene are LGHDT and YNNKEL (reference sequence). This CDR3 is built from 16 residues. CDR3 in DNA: TGTGCCAGCAGCCAAGGGGACCGCGGCCTCTACAATGAGCAGTTCTTC. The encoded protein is CASSQGDRGLYNEQFF.

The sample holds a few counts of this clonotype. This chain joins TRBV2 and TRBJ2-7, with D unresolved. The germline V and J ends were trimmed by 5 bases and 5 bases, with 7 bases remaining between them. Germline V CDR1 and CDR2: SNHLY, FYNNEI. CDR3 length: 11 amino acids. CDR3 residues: CASSKEHEQYF. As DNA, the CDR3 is TGTGCCAGCAGTAAGGAGCACGAGCAGTACTTC.

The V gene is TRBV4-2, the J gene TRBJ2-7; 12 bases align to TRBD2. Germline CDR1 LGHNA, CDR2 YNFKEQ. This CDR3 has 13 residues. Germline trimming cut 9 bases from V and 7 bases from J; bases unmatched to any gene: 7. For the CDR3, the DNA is TGTGCCAGTCAGACTAGCGGGAGCGGTGAGCAGTACTTC. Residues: CASQTSGSGEQYF.

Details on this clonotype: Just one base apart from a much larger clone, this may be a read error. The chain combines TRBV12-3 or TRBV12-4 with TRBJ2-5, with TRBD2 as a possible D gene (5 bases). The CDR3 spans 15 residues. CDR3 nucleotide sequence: TGTGCCAGCAGTCCAGCGAGGACTCGCCAAGAGACCCGGTACTTC. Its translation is CASSPARTRQETRYF.

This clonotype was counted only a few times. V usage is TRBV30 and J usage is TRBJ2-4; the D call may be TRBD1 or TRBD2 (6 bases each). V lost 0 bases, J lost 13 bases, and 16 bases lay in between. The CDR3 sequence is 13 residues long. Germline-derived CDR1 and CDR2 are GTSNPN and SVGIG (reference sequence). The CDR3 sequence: CAWSVLIRGEQYF. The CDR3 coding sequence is TGTGCCTGGAGTGTACTTATTAGGGGGGAGCAGTACTTC.

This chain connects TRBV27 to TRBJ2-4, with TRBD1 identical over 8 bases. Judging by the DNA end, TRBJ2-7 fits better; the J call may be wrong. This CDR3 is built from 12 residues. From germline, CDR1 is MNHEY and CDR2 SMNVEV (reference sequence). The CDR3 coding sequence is TGTGCCAGCCGGACAGGGTACCACGAGCAGTACTTC. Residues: CASRTGYHEQYF.

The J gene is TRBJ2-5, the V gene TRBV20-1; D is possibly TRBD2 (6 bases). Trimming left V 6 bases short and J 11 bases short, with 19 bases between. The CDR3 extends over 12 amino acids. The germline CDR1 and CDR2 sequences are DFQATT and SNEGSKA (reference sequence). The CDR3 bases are TGCAGTGCGGAGGCCCCCGGACTACCACAGTACTTC. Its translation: CSAEAPGLPQYF.

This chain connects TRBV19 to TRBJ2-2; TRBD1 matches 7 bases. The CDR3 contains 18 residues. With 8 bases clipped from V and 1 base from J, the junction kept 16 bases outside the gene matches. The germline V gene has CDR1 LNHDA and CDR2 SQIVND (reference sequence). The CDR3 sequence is CASVDRARAWGNTGELFF. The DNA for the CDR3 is TGTGCCAGTGTCGACAGGGCGAGAGCGTGGGGGAACACCGGGGAGCTGTTTTTT.

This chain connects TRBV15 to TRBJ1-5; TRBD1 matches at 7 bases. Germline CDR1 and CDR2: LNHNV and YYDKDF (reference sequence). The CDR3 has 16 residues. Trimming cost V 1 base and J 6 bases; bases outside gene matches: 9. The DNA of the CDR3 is TGTGCCACCAGCAGAGTCGGAGGGGGCTCGAGTCAGCCCCAGCATTTT. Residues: CATSRVGGGSSQPQHF.